The 2 T cell receptor beta chains in this list originate from one sample, sequenced in a study of long-term antiretroviral therapy in people with HIV. This was the immunoSEQ v3.0 assay at survey level. Data came from immunoSEQ multiplex PCR; TCRdb stores just in-frame clones and leaves some out. The table has more than 15,000 clones, roughly 75% seen once. The sequenced sample was unsorted PBMCs, obtained 2.9 years after starting antiretroviral therapy. The origin of the receptors is a woman aged 30 to 39 with HIV.

V usage is TRBV19 and J usage is TRBJ1-5; D ambiguous. V lost 7 bases and J lost 2, with 6 bases in between. Germline lookup yields CDR1 LNHDA and CDR2 SQIVND (reference sequence). CDR3 length equals 12 residues. The CDR3 DNA sequence: TGTGCCAGTAAGATGGGCAATCAGCCCCAGCATTTT. Protein product: CASKMGNQPQHF.

This clone was seen a single time. This chain connects TRBV5-1 to TRBJ2-3; D is unclear. Trimming shortened V by 5 bases and J by 4 bases, and 5 bases separated the two germline ends. CDR3 length equals 11 residues. From germline, CDR1 is SGHRS and CDR2 YFSETQ. CDR3 DNA sequence: TGCGCCAGCAGAAGGGCAGATACGCAGTATTTT. This gives the protein CASRRADTQYF.